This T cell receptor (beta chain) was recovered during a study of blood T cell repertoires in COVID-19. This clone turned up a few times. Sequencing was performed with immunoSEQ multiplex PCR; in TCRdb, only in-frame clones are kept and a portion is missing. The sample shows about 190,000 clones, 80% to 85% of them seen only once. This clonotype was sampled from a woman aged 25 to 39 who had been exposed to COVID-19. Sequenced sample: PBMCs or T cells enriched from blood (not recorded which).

CDR3 protein: CAWSIQEGTEAFF. DNA of the CDR3: TGTGCCTGGAGTATCCAGGAGGGCACTGAAGCTTTCTTT. The chain combines TRBV30 with TRBJ1-1, with unresolved D. The ends were cut back, 2 bases at V and 4 bases at J, with 11 bases in the middle. This CDR3 spans 13 amino acids. Germline V gives CDR1 GTSNPN, CDR2 SVGIG (reference sequence).